The sequence of this T cell receptor (beta chain) was determined in a study of blood T cell repertoires in COVID-19 (dated by TCRdb to the early 2020s). At the level of the whole study: The collaborator samples originated in the United States, Italy and Spain and spanned the acute and convalescent phases of COVID-19. The material from the prospective study consisted of cDNA or gDNA derived from T cells, B-cell-depleted T cells, or PBMCs. Deeply sampled blood TCRbeta repertoires from subjects exposed to, actively infected with, or recovered from COVID-19 were included in the dataset. The repertoires were released in a freely available public database meant as a resource for research on the immune response to SARS-CoV-2. The samples were drawn from the first 160 participants of the ongoing ImmuneRACE study and from 1,254 subjects provided by 6 global collaborators. Nearly every sample came with metadata listing a de-identified subject ID, COVID-19 status, age in years and sex. Where HLA class I and class II types were available, the types were taken from metadata supplied by the sample provider, not from assay-based typing.

The immunoSEQ Assay, a bias-controlled multiplex PCR, was used to amplify TCRbeta CDR3 regions from genomic DNA. The authors' analysis ran thus. Within the assay, amplification of reference gene primers was used to estimate how many nucleated cells each sample contained. To quantify the absolute abundance of each unique TCRbeta CDR3 rearrangement, sequence reads were collapsed and filtered. For each sample, productive Simpson clonality was calculated by taking the square root of Simpson's diversity index across productive rearrangements. TCRdb took over this immuneACCESS table, retaining in-frame rearrangements with V and J assigned. Such tables are incomplete; in checked studies, under half of the missing clones stem from an unresolved V gene, and the remainder is unexplained. Clone size and the V and J calls come from that table; the DNA yielded D and trimming. The sample table lists around 190,000 clones, around 80% of them with a count of one. The ten biggest clones cover 6.5% to 8% of the sample.

V sheds 3 bases and J sheds 3 bases, leaving 11 bases between their ends. Via the germline V gene, CDR1 is KGHSH and CDR2 LQKENI. The CDR3 sequence holds 14 residues, the cysteine and phenylalanine included. Just the 42-base CDR3 DNA is kept, in frame starting at base 1. The collaborating institutions used their own protocols to collect whole blood in K2EDTA tubes. For TCRbeta analysis, collaborators shipped samples as frozen whole blood, isolated PBMCs, or DNA extracted from either of those sample types. Worth noting for this clone: The target of this receptor is not known. Base-call qualities are not available, and no considerably larger clone is one nucleotide away.

General study outcomes and caveats: Clinical and demographic metadata were provided uncurated, with the amount varying by source and participant.

The chain employs TRBV18 and TRBJ1-2; TRBD1 could be the D gene, as 6 bases match. The sample taken for sequencing was peripheral blood. The sequence was obtained from a man between 65 and 79 years old with active or convalescent COVID-19. The CDR3 loop reads CASSPTHRDYGYTF. Read as DNA, the sequence is TGTGCCAGCTCACCGACCCACAGGGACTATGGCTACACCTTC.